This is a list of T cell receptor beta chains from one sample in a study of CD8 T cells in ankylosing spondylitis. TCRdb independently ran MiXCR on the 5' RACE reads; one entry per CDR3 protein. In the table there are 350,000 to 550,000 distinct CDR3 sequences, roughly 26% of which are singletons. The sequenced sample consisted of blood, either unsorted or a sorted T cell fraction (not recorded which). The origin of the receptors is a male donor with ankylosing spondylitis. Each CDR3 is given with its conserved first and last residue. A D gene is named only where the DNA matches it firmly. Clone size is not always given. Where it is, it says once, few, many or a class for expanded clones.

J	D	V	size	length	DNA	CDR3
TRBJ1-5	-	TRBV15	-	15	TGTGCCACCAGCAGAGAGCGGGATAGCAATCAGCCCCAGCATTTT	CATSRERDSNQPQHF
TRBJ2-7	-	TRBV20-1	-	15	TGCAGTGCTGGGTCTTCTAGCAGGGTAAACTACGAGCAGTACTTC	CSAGSSSRVNYEQYF
TRBJ2-2	-	TRBV5-1	-	16	TGCGCCAGCAGTCAGAGCGGACCGGAGAACACCGGGGAGCTGTTTTTT	CASSQSGPENTGELFF
TRBJ2-5	TRBD2	TRBV28	few	15	TGTGCCAGCAGTCCCTGGACTAGCGGGAGACAGACCCAGTACTTC	CASSPWTSGRQTQYF
TRBJ1-5	-	TRBV18	few	13	TGTGCCAGCTCACCACCCGGGGTAAGGCCCCAGCATTTT	CASSPPGVRPQHF
TRBJ2-5	-	TRBV4-2	few	14	TGTGCCAGCAGCCAAGGAGGTGGGCAAGAGACCCAGTACTTC	CASSQGGGQETQYF
TRBJ2-2	-	TRBV5-5	few	16	TGTGCCAGCAGCTTGGAACAGCGAACGAACACCGGGGAGCTGTTTTTT	CASSLEQRTNTGELFF
TRBJ2-5	-	TRBV25-1	few	17	TGTGCCAGCAGTCATTGGAGGGGGATGGGGCGGCAAGAGACCCAGTACTTC	CASSHWRGMGRQETQYF
TRBJ2-1	-	TRBV28	few	16	TGTGCCAGCAGTTCCTTCATATTGAGCTCCTACAATGAGCAGTTCTTC	CASSSFILSSYNEQFF
TRBJ2-7	TRBD1	TRBV20-1	few	15	TGCAGTGCTAGAGGCGGGACAGGTGACGGCTACGAGCAGTACTTC	CSARGGTGDGYEQYF